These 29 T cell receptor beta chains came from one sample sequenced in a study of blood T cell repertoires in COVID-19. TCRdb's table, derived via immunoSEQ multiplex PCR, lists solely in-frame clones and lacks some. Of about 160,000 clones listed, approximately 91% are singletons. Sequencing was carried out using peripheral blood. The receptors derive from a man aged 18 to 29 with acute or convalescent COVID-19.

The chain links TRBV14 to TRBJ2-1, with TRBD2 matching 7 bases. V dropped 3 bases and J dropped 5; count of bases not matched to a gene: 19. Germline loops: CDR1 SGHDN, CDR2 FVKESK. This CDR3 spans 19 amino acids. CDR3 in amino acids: CASSHQMGTSAKFHNEQFF. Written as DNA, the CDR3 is TGTGCCAGCAGCCACCAAATGGGAACTAGCGCCAAATTTCACAATGAGCAGTTCTTC.

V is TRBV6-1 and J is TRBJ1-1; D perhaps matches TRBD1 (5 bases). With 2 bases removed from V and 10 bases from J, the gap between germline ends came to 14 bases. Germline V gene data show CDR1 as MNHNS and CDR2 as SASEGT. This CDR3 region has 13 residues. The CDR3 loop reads CASSERTSLGAFF. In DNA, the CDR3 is TGTGCCAGCAGTGAAAGGACATCCTTAGGAGCTTTCTTT.

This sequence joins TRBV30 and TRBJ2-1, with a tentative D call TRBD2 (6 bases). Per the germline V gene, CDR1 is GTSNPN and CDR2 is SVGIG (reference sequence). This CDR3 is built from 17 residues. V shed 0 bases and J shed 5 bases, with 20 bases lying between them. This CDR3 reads CAWSVRVISGLNNEQFF. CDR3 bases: TGTGCCTGGAGTGTGCGGGTTATTAGCGGCTTAAACAATGAGCAGTTCTTC. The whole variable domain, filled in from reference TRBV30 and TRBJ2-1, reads SQTIHQWPATLVQPVGSPLSLECTVEGTSNPNLYWYRQAAGRGLQLLFYSVGIGQISSEVPQNLSASRPQDRQFILSSKKLLLSDSGFYLCAWSVRVISGLNNEQFFGPGTRLTVL.

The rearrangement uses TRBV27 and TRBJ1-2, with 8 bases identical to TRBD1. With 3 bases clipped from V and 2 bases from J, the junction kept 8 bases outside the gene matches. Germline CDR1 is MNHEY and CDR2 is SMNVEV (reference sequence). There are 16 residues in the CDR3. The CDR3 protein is CASSFLGQGSNYGYTF. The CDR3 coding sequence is TGTGCCAGCAGTTTCCTCGGACAGGGTTCAAACTATGGCTACACCTTC.

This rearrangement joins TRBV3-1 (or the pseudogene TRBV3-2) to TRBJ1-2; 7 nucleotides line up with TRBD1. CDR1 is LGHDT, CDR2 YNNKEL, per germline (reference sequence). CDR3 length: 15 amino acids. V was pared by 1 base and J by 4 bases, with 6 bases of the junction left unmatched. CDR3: CASSQGQGYFYGYTF. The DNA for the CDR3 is TGTGCCAGCAGCCAAGGACAGGGCTACTTCTATGGCTACACCTTC.

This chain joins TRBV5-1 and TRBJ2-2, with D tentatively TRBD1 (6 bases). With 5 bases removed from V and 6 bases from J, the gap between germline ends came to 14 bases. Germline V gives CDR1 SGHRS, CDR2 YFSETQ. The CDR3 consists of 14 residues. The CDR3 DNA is TGCGCCAGCAGTACAGGGCAAGTCGCCGGGGAGCTGTTTTTT. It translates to CASSTGQVAGELFF.

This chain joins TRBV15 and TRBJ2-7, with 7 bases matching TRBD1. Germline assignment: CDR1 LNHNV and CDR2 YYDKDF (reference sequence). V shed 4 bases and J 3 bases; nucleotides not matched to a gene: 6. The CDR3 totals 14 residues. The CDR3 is CATSTWDSVYEQYF. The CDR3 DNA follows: TGTGCCACCAGCACTTGGGACAGCGTCTACGAGCAGTACTTC.

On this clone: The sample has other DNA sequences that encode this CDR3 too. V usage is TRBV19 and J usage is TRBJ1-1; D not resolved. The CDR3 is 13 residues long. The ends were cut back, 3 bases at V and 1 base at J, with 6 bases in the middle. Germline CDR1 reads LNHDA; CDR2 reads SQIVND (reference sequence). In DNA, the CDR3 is TGTGCCAGTAGTATCCGAGGGAACACTGAAGCTTTCTTT. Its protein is CASSIRGNTEAFF.

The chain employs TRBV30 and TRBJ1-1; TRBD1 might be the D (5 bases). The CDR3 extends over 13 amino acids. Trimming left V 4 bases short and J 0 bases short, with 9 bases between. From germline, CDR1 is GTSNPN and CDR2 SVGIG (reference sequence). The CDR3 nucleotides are TGTGCCTGGAAGTGGGGCCTGAACACTGAAGCTTTCTTT. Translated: CAWKWGLNTEAFF.

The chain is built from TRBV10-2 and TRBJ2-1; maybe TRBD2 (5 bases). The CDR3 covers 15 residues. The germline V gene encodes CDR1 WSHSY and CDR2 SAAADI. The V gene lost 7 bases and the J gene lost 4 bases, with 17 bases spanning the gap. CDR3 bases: TGCGCCAGCACCCCCCGATGGGGAGATTACAATGAGCAGTTCTTC. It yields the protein CASTPRWGDYNEQFF.

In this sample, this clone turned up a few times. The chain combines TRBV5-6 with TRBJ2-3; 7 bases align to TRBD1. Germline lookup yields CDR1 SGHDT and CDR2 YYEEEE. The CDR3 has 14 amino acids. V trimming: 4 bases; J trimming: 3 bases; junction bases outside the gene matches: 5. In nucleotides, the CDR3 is TGTGCCAGCAGCCGGGACAGTATGACAGATACGCAGTATTTT. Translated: CASSRDSMTDTQYF.

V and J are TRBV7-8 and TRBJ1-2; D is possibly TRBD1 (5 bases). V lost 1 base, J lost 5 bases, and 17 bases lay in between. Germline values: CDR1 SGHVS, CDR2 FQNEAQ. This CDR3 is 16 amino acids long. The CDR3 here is CASSLGGGAAAYGYTF. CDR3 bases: TGTGCCAGCAGCTTAGGTGGTGGGGCGGCGGCATATGGCTACACCTTC.

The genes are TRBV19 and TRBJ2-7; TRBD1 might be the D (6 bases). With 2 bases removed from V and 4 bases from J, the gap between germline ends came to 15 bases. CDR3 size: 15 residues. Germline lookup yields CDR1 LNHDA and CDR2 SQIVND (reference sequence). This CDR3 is CASSIYLGATYEQYF. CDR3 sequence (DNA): TGTGCCAGTAGTATATATTTGGGGGCGACTTACGAGCAGTACTTC.

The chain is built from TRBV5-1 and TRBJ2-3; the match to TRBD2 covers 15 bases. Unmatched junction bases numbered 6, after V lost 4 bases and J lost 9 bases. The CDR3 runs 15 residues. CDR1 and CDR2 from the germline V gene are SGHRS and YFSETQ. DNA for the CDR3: TGCGCCAGCAGCCAAGGACTAGCGGGAGGGCAAACGCAGTATTTT. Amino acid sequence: CASSQGLAGGQTQYF.

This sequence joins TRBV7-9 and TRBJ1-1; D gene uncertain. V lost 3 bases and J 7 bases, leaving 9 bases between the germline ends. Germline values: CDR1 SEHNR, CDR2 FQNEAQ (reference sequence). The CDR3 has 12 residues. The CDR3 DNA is TGTGCCAGCAGCTTTGCGTTGTATGAAGCTTTCTTT. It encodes CASSFALYEAFF.

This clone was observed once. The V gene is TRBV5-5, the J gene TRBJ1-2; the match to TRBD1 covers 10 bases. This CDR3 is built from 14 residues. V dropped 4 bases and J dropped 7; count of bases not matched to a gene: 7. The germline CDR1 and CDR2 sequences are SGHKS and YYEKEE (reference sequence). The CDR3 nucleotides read TGTGCCAGCAGCCTGACAGGGGGCCGATTTGGCTACACCTTC. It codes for CASSLTGGRFGYTF.

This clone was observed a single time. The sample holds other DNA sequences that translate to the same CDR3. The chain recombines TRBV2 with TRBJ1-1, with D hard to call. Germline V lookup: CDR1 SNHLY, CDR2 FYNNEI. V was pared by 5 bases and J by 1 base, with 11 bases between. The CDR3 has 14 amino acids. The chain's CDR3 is CASSPGLPNTEAFF. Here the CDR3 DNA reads TGTGCCAGCAGTCCCGGACTGCCGAACACTGAAGCTTTCTTT.

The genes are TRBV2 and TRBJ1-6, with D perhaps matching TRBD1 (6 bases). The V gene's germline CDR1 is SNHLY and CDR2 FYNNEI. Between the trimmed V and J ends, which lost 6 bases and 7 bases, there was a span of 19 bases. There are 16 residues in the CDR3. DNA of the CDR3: TGTGCCAGCAGCGTGGACAGTCGTATGGGCAATTCACCCCTCCACTTT. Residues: CASSVDSRMGNSPLHF.

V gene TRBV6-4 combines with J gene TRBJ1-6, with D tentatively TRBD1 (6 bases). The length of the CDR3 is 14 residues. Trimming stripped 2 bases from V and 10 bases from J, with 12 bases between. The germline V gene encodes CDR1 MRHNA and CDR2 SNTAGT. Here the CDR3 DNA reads TGTGCCAGCAGTGACGTTGGGGGCGAATCACCCCTCCACTTT. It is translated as CASSDVGGESPLHF.

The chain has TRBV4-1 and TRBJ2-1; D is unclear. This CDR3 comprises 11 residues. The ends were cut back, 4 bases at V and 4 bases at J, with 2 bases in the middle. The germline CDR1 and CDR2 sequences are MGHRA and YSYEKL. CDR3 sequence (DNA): TGCGCCAGCAGCCTATACAATGAGCAGTTCTTC. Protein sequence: CASSLYNEQFF.

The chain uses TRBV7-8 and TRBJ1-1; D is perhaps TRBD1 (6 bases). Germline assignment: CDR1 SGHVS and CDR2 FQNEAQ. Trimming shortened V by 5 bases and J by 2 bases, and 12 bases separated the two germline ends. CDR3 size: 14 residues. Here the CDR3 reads CASSIGGGNTEAFF. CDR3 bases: TGTGCCAGCAGCATAGGGGGGGGCAACACTGAAGCTTTCTTT. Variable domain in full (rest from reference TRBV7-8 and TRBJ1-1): GAGVSQSPRYKVAKRGQDVALRCDPISGHVSLFWYQQALGQGPEFLTYFQNEAQLDKSGLPSDRFFAERPEGSVSTLKIQRTQQEDSAVYLCASSIGGGNTEAFFGQGTRLTVV.

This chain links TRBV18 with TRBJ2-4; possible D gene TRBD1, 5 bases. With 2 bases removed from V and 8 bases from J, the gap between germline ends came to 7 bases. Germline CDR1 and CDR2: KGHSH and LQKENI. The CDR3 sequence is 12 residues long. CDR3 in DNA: TGTGCCAGCTCACCAAGCAGGGACATTCAGTACTTC. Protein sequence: CASSPSRDIQYF.

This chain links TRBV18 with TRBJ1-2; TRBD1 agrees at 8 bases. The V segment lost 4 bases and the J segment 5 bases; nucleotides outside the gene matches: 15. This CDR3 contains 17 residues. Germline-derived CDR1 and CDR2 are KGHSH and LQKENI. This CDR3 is CASSLIDRGGINYGYTF. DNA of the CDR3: TGTGCCAGCTCACTAATCGACAGGGGCGGAATTAATTATGGCTACACCTTC.

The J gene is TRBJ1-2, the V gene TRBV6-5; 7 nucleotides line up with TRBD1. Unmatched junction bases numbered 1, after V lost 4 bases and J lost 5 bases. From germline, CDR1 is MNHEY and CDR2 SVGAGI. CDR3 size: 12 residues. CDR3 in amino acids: CASSLTGYGYTF. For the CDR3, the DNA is TGTGCCAGCAGTTTGACAGGGTATGGCTACACCTTC.

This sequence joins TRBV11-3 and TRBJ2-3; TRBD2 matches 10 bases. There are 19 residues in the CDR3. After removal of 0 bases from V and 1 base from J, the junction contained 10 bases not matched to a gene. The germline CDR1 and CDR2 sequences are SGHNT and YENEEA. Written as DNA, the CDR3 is TGTGCCAGCAGCTTAGAGGGACTAGCGCCCGTTGAGGGCACAGATACGCAGTATTTT. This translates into CASSLEGLAPVEGTDTQYF.

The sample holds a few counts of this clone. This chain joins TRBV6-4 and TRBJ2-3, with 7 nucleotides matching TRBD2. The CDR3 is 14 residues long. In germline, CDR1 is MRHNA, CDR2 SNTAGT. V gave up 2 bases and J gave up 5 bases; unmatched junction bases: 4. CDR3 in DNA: TGTGCCAGCAGTGACCGGACTAGACGAGATACGCAGTATTTT. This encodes CASSDRTRRDTQYF.

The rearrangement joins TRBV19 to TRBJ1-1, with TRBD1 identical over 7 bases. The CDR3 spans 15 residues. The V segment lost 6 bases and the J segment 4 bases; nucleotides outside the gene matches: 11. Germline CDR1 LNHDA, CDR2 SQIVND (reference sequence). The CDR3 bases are TGTGCCAGTAGATTCACACGACAGGGAAGCACTGAAGCTTTCTTT. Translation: CASRFTRQGSTEAFF.

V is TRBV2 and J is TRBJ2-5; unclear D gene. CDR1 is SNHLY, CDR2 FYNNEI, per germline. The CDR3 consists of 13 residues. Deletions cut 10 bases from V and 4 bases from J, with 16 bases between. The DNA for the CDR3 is TGTGCCATCACCGACTCCAACGGAGAGACCCAGTACTTC. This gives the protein CAITDSNGETQYF. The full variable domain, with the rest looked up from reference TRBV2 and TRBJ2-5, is EPEVTQTPSHQVTQMGQEVILRCVPISNHLYFYWYRQILGQKVEFLVSFYNNEISEKSEIFDDQFSVERPDGSNFTLKIRSTKLEDSAMYFCAITDSNGETQYFGPGTRLLVL.

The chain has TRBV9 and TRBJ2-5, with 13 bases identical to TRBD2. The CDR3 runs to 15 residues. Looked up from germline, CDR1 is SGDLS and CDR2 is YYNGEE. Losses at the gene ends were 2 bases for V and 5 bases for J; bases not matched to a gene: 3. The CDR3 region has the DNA TGTGCCAGCAGCGTCGGACTAGCGGGAGTGGAGACCCAGTACTTC. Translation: CASSVGLAGVETQYF.